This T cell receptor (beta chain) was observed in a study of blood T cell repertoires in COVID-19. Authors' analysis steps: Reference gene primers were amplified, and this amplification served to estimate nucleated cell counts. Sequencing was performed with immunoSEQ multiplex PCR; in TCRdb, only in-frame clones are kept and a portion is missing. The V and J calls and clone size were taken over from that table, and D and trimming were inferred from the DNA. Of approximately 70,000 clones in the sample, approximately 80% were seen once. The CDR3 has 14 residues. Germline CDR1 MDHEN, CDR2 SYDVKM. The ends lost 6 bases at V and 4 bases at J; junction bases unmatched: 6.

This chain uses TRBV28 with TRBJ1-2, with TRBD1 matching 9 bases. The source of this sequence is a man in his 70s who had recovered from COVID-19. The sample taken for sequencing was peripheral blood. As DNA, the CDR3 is TGTGCCAGCAGCCTAATGACAGGGGGCTATGGCTACACCTTC. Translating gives CASSLMTGGYGYTF.